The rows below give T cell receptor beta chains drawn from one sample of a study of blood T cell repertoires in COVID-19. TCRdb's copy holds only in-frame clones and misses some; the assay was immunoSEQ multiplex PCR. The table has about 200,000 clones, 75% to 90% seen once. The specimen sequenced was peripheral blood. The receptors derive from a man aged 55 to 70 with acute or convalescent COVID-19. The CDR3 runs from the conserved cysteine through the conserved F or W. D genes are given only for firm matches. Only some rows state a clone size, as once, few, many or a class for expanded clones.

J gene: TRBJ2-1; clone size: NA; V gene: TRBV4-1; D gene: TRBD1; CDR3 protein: CASSQGSGQGNNEQFF; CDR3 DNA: TGCGCCAGCAGCCAAGGCTCGGGACAGGGGAACAATGAGCAGTTCTTC
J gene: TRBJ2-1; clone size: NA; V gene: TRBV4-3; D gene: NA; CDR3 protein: CASSQDGRSNEQFF; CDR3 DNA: TGCGCCAGCAGCCAAGATGGCCGTTCGAATGAGCAGTTCTTC
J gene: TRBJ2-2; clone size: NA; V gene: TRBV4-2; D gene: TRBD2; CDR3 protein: CASSLWTSGSGSTGELFF; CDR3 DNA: TGTGCCAGCAGCCTTTGGACTAGCGGGAGCGGAAGCACCGGGGAGCTGTTTTTT
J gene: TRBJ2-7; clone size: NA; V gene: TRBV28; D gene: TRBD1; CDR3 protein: CASSLPDRGFEQYF; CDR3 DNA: TGTGCCAGCAGTTTGCCCGACAGGGGATTCGAGCAGTACTTC
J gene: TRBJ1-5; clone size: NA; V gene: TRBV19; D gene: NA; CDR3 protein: CASRPLDRLYQPQHF; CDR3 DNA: TGTGCCAGTAGGCCGCTCGATCGACTTTATCAGCCCCAGCATTTT
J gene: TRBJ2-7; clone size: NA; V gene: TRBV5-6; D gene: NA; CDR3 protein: CASSLATWYF; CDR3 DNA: TGTGCCAGCAGCTTGGCCACTTGGTACTTC
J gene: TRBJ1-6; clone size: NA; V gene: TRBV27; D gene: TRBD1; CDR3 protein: CASSLSGQGLINSPLHF; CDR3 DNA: TGTGCCAGCAGTTTATCGGGACAGGGGTTAATCAATTCACCCCTCCACTTT
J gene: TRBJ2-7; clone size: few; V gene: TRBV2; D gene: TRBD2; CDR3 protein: CASGPGLAVSYEQYF; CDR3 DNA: TGTGCCAGCGGACCGGGACTAGCAGTCTCCTACGAGCAGTACTTC
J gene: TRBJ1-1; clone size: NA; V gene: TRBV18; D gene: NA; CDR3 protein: CASSPQEVNTEAFF; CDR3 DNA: TGTGCCAGCTCACCACAGGAGGTGAACACTGAAGCTTTCTTT
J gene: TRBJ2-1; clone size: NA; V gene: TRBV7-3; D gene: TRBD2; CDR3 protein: CASSPRGGRVNEQFF; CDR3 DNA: TGTGCCAGCAGCCCCCGGGGCGGGAGGGTCAATGAGCAGTTCTTC
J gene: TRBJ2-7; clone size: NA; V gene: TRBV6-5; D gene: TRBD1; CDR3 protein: CASSSASGQLYEQYF; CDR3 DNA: TGTGCCAGCAGTTCTGCATCGGGACAGCTCTACGAGCAGTACTTC
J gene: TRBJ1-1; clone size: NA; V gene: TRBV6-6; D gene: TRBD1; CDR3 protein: CASSYDRVGYAEAFF; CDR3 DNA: TGTGCCAGCAGTTATGACAGGGTAGGTTACGCTGAAGCTTTCTTT
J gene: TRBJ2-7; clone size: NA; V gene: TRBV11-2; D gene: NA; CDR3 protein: CASSLSRNEQYF; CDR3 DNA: TGTGCCAGCAGCTTGTCGAGGAACGAGCAGTACTTC
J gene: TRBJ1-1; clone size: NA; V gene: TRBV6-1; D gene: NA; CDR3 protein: CASSERGGPHTEAFF; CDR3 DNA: TGTGCCAGCAGTGAACGGGGGGGACCCCACACTGAAGCTTTCTTT
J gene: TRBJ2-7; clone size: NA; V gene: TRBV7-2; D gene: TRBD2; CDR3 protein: CASSQPSGRSYEQYF; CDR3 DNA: TGTGCCAGCAGCCAGCCCAGCGGGAGGTCCTACGAGCAGTACTTC
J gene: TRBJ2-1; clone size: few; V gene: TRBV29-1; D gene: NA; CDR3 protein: CSVETGSYNEQFF; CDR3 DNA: TGCAGCGTTGAAACAGGCTCCTACAATGAGCAGTTCTTC
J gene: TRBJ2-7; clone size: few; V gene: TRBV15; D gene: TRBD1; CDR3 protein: CATSRDRGRQYF; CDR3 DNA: TGTGCCACCAGCAGAGATAGGGGGCGGCAGTACTTC
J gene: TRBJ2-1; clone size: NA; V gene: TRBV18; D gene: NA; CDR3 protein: CASSPRQSHNEQFF; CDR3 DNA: TGTGCCAGCTCACCGCGACAGAGCCACAATGAGCAGTTCTTC
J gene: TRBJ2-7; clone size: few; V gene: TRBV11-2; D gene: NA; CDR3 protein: CASSPGLRYEQYF; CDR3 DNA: TGTGCCAGCAGTCCTGGACTGAGATACGAGCAGTACTTC
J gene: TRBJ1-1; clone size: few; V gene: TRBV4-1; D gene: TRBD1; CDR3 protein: CASSQVTGGNTEAFF; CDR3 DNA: TGCGCCAGCAGCCAGGTGACAGGGGGAAACACTGAAGCTTTCTTT
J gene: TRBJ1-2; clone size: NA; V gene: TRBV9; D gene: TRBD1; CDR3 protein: CASSVETGGGYTF; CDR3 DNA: TGTGCCAGCAGCGTAGAGACAGGGGGTGGCTACACCTTC
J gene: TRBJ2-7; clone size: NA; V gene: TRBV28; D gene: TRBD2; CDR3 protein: CASRPTSGRGYEQYF; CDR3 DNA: TGTGCCAGCAGACCGACTAGCGGGAGGGGCTACGAGCAGTACTTC
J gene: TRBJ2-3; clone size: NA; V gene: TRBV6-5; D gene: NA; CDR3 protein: CASSYATPRGDTQYF; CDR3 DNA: TGTGCCAGCAGTTACGCGACACCTAGGGGAGATACGCAGTATTTT
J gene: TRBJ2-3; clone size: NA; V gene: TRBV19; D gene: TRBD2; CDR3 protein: CASSPPSAGVYGTQYF; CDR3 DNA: TGTGCCAGTAGTCCCCCATCGGCGGGAGTCTATGGTACGCAGTATTTT
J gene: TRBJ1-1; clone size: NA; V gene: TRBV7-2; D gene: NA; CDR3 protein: CASTRLVRAEAFF; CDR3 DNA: TGTGCCAGCACCCGGTTGGTTCGGGCTGAAGCTTTCTTT
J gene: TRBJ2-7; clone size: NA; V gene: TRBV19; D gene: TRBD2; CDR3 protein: CASSIVLAGPYEQYF; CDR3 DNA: TGTGCCAGTAGTATAGTCCTAGCGGGACCTTACGAGCAGTACTTC
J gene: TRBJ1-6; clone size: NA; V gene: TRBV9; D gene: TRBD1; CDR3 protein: CASSRGQGLYNSPLHF; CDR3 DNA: TGTGCCAGCAGCCGAGGACAGGGACTCTATAATTCACCCCTCCACTTT
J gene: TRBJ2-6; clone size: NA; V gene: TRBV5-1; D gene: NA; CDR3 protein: CASSLAGRGANVLTF; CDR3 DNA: TGCGCCAGCAGCTTGGCAGGAAGAGGGGCCAACGTCCTGACTTTC